The clone carrying this TCR beta chain has just a few counts. These data originate in a study of beta chain features in type 1 diabetes. Every isolated RNA sample was fully reverse transcribed, so sequencing captured expressed TCRB transcripts. Reads from naive, central memory and regulatory T cell samples averaged roughly 3.3 million. The method was immunoSEQ multiplex PCR; TCRdb's version includes in-frame clones alone and lacks a portion of them. Among 350,000 to 400,000 clones, more than 13% were seen once, and the ten largest hold about 0.02%. V lost 4 bases and J lost 6, with 13 bases in between. Per germline, CDR1 SNHLY and CDR2 FYNNEI. The CDR3 is 13 amino acids.

This clonotype originated in a woman aged 18-29 years in good health. The sample taken for sequencing was naive CD4+ T cells from blood. The chain uses TRBV2 and TRBJ2-7; no clear D gene. The CDR3 sequence: CASSVEANSEQYF. The CDR3, as DNA: TGTGCCAGCAGTGTCGAAGCCAATAGCGAGCAGTACTTC.